This T cell receptor beta chain appears in the sequencing data of a study of blood T cell repertoires in COVID-19. Germline V lookup: CDR1 KGHSH, CDR2 LQKENI. After removal of 5 bases from V and 7 bases from J, the junction contained 9 bases not matched to a gene. CDR3 length equals 16 residues. Original analysis: By means of reference gene primer amplification, nucleated cell counts were estimated. The assay was immunoSEQ multiplex PCR, and TCRdb's table has in-frame clones only and misses some. D and trimming were read from the DNA, whereas the V and J calls and clone size are those reported in that table. Of hundreds of thousands of clones in the sample, more than 75% were seen once.

The sequenced sample consisted of PBMCs or T cells enriched from blood (not recorded which). The receptor comes from an older woman in a cohort exposed to, infected with or recovered from COVID-19 (not recorded which). This sequence joins TRBV18 and TRBJ1-5; 12 nucleotides match TRBD1. CDR3 DNA: TGTGCCAGCTCAACCGGGACAGGGGGCGCGGAACAGCCCCAGCATTTT. It encodes CASSTGTGGAEQPQHF.